Below, 9 T cell receptor beta chains from the same sample are listed, as sequenced in a study of cytomegalovirus exposure and HLA in healthy donors. The PCR employed 60 Vbeta primers together with 13 Jbeta primers. This table comes from immunoSEQ multiplex PCR, and its TCRdb copy is limited to in-frame clones, with some not included. Of 130,000 to 150,000 clones in the sample, about three quarters are singletons; the top ten hold 6.8%. The sample consisted of PBMCs. These receptors were obtained from a man aged 40-49 years in good health and CMV-seropositive.

For this clone: Different DNA sequences within this sample yield the same CDR3. The genes are TRBV19 and TRBJ1-1, with D unresolved. The CDR3 is made up of 14 amino acids. Per germline, CDR1 LNHDA and CDR2 SQIVND (reference sequence). The V and J ends lost 1 base and 0 bases respectively, with 6 bases between them. CDR3 region: CASSIGALNTEAFF. For the CDR3, the DNA is TGTGCCAGTAGTATAGGGGCGCTGAACACTGAAGCTTTCTTT.

CDR3 bases: TGTGCCAGCAGCCGCTACTACGAGCAGTACTTC. Residues: CASSRYYEQYF. This sequence joins TRBV7-8 and TRBJ2-7; D is undetermined. The CDR3 spans 11 residues. Germline V gene lookup returns CDR1 SGHVS and CDR2 FQNEAQ. The V end was cut by 5 bases, the J end by 3 bases, with 5 bases between.

The V call is TRBV9, the J call TRBJ1-2; TRBD1 matches at 7 bases. From germline, CDR1 is SGDLS and CDR2 YYNGEE. With 0 bases clipped from V and 4 bases from J, the junction kept 15 bases outside the gene matches. The CDR3 is 18 residues long. The CDR3 region is CASSVGGRQGYLAYGYTF. The CDR3 bases are TGTGCCAGCAGCGTAGGGGGGAGACAGGGCTACTTAGCCTATGGCTACACCTTC.

The chain has TRBV11-2 and TRBJ2-2; 7 bases are a match to TRBD2. Unmatched junction bases numbered 8, after V lost 5 bases and J lost 5 bases. This CDR3 spans 15 amino acids. Germline V gene lookup returns CDR1 SGHAT and CDR2 FQNNGV. CDR3: CASSPPRLATGELFF. The CDR3 coding sequence is TGTGCCAGCAGCCCACCGAGACTAGCAACCGGGGAGCTGTTTTTT. Full variable domain (outside the CDR3, taken from reference TRBV11-2 and TRBJ2-2): EAGVAQSPRYKIIEKRQSVAFWCNPISGHATLYWYQQILGQGPKLLIQFQNNGVVDDSQLPKDRFSAERLKGVDSTLKIQPAKLEDSAVYLCASSPPRLATGELFFGEGSRLTVL.

CDR3 protein: CASSFRQAGESYEQYF. The DNA for the CDR3 is TGCGCCAGCAGCTTTCGCCAAGCGGGAGAGTCCTACGAGCAGTACTTC. This sequence joins TRBV5-1 and TRBJ2-7, with TRBD2 identical over 8 bases. Germline trimming cut 2 bases from V and 1 base from J; bases unmatched to any gene: 8. The germline gives CDR1 SGHRS, CDR2 YFSETQ. The CDR3 totals 16 residues.

This clone was observed a few times. V and J are TRBV6-4 and TRBJ1-5, with D tentatively TRBD1 (5 bases). Germline values: CDR1 MRHNA, CDR2 SNTAGT. The CDR3 has 15 residues. V gave up 7 bases and J gave up 0 bases, with 13 bases separating them. CDR3: CASTRVENSNQPQHF. DNA of the CDR3: TGTGCCAGCACCAGGGTAGAAAATAGCAATCAGCCCCAGCATTTT.

The chain is built from TRBV2 and TRBJ2-7; no firm D call. V gave up 0 bases and J gave up 6 bases, with 15 bases separating them. The CDR3 has 15 residues. Germline CDR1 and CDR2: SNHLY and FYNNEI. The CDR3 region has the DNA TGTGCCAGCAGTGAAGCGCAGTTAAGACGGGTCGAGCAGTACTTC. Its translation: CASSEAQLRRVEQYF.

The chain employs TRBV6-5 and TRBJ1-5, with no clear D. The CDR3 is 14 residues long. Germline values: CDR1 MNHEY, CDR2 SVGAGI. V was pared by 7 bases and J by 4 bases, with 14 bases between. The DNA of the CDR3 is TGTGCCAGCACCCGCAGCGGGAATAATCAGCCCCAGCATTTT. Its protein is CASTRSGNNQPQHF.

This clone was found once. The rearrangement links TRBV7-9 to TRBJ2-3; D possibly corresponds to TRBD1 (5 bases). The germline V and J ends were trimmed by 5 bases and 3 bases, with 12 bases remaining between them. This CDR3 spans 14 amino acids. CDR1 is SEHNR and CDR2 is FQNEAQ in the germline V gene (reference sequence). DNA for the CDR3: TGTGCCAGCAGCCAACGACAGAAAACAGATACGCAGTATTTT. This codes for CASSQRQKTDTQYF.